This T cell receptor (beta chain) was retrieved from a study of blood T cell repertoires in COVID-19. The CDR3 totals 11 residues. V dropped 7 bases and J dropped 3 bases, with 9 bases sitting between them. CDR1 and CDR2 from the germline V gene are SQVTM and ANQGSEA. As handled by the study authors: Estimation of nucleated cell counts relied on the amplification of reference gene primers. Profiled with immunoSEQ multiplex PCR; TCRdb holds only in-frame clones, not every one. Clone size and V and J calls were adopted from that table, with D and trimming inferred from the DNA. This table holds 250,000 to 300,000 clones, about 88% found once.

The chain links TRBV29-1 to TRBJ1-1; D is perhaps TRBD1 (5 bases). The source is a woman aged 70-85 years with COVID-19, enrolled during active disease. Sequences were obtained from peripheral blood. The CDR3 bases are TGCAGCGCTTCAGGGTACACTGAAGCTTTCTTT. Translation gives CSASGYTEAFF.